One and the same sample provided the 13 T cell receptor beta chains below, sequenced in a study of cytomegalovirus exposure and HLA in healthy donors. PCR involved 60 Vbeta and 13 Jbeta primers. The table came from immunoSEQ multiplex PCR; TCRdb's copy has only in-frame clones and leaves some out. In the table there are more than 45,000 clones, just under 85% of which are singletons. The sample comprised PBMCs. The receptors were sampled from a middle-aged man in good health and CMV-seronegative.

The chain employs TRBV2 and TRBJ2-7; TRBD2 aligns across 8 bases. With V trimmed by 6 bases and J by 2 bases, 3 bases remained unmatched. CDR1 and CDR2 from the germline V gene are SNHLY and FYNNEI. The CDR3 extends over 13 amino acids. The CDR3 loop is CASSLAGTYEQYF. CDR3 DNA: TGTGCCAGCAGCCTAGCGGGTACCTACGAGCAGTACTTC.

The chain employs TRBV11-2 and TRBJ2-3; 8 positions match TRBD1. The CDR3 totals 12 residues. Germline loops: CDR1 SGHAT, CDR2 FQNNGV. V was pared by 3 bases and J by 11 bases, with 4 bases of the junction left unmatched. Here the CDR3 DNA reads TGTGCCAGCAGCTTCTCCGACAGGGGGCAGTATTTT. Protein product: CASSFSDRGQYF.

This sequence joins TRBV6-1 and TRBJ1-3; no clear D gene. Looked up from germline, CDR1 is MNHNS and CDR2 is SASEGT. The CDR3 has 15 residues. V was pared by 0 bases and J by 0 bases, with 6 bases between. In nucleotides, the CDR3 is TGTGCCAGCAGTGAAGCCCGGAGCTCTGGAAACACCATATATTTT. Amino acid sequence: CASSEARSSGNTIYF.

This clone was observed a single time. The chain recombines TRBV11-2 with TRBJ2-7, with no clear D. The germline V gene encodes CDR1 SGHAT and CDR2 FQNNGV. There are 14 residues in the CDR3. Deletions cut 3 bases from V and 1 base from J, with 10 bases between. This CDR3 is CASSLRRRSYEQYF. The CDR3 nucleotides are TGTGCCAGCAGCTTGCGCAGGCGATCCTACGAGCAGTACTTC.

The genes are TRBV5-4 and TRBJ2-5; 13 bases are shared with TRBD2. The CDR3 loop spans 16 amino acids. V dropped 4 bases and J dropped 4; count of bases not matched to a gene: 7. Germline values: CDR1 SGHNT, CDR2 YYREEE (reference sequence). As DNA, the CDR3 is TGTGCCAGCAGCGTTAGACTAGCGGGGGGCCCAGAGACCCAGTACTTC. It encodes CASSVRLAGGPETQYF. The full variable domain, its missing parts supplied by reference TRBV5-4 and TRBJ2-5, is ETGVTQSPTHLIKTRGQQVTLRCSSQSGHNTVSWYQQALGQGPQFIFQYYREEENGRGNFPPRFSGLQFPNYSSELNVNALELDDSALYLCASSVRLAGGPETQYFGPGTRLLVL.

The CDR3 loop is CASSLTADRTDTQYF. CDR3 coding DNA: TGTGCCAGCAGCTTAACGGCGGATAGAACAGATACGCAGTATTTT. V usage is TRBV7-3 and J usage is TRBJ2-3; D remains unclear. Germline V gene data show CDR1 as SGHTA and CDR2 as FQGTGA. There are 15 residues in the CDR3. V lost 0 bases and J lost 3, with 10 bases in between.

The J gene is TRBJ1-4, the V gene TRBV6-1, with TRBD1 as a possible D gene (6 bases). This CDR3 region has 15 residues. Trimming pared 7 bases from V and 8 bases from J, leaving 20 bases between. Germline CDR1 is MNHNS and CDR2 is SASEGT. Written as DNA, the CDR3 is TGTGCCAGCACCACAATTCAGGGGTTTCTGGAAAAACTGTTTTTT. Translating gives CASTTIQGFLEKLFF.

This clone was seen once. The rearrangement uses TRBV14 and TRBJ1-1, with 7 bases matching TRBD1. The CDR3 consists of 15 residues. In germline, CDR1 is SGHDN, CDR2 FVKESK. The trim removed 4 bases at V and 5 bases at J, leaving 10 bases unmatched. The CDR3 is CASSRPYRGRTEAFF. The CDR3 DNA follows: TGTGCCAGCAGCCGACCCTACAGGGGTAGGACTGAAGCTTTCTTT.

This chain links TRBV19 with TRBJ2-7, with no clear D. Germline CDR1 LNHDA, CDR2 SQIVND (reference sequence). This CDR3 has 11 residues. V dropped 5 bases and J dropped 3 bases, with 5 bases sitting between them. CDR3: CASSLSYEQYF. The CDR3 coding sequence is TGTGCCAGTAGTCTAAGCTACGAGCAGTACTTC.

The chain joins TRBV6-1 to TRBJ1-3, with D possibly TRBD1 on 6 matching bases. The CDR3 runs to 16 residues. The ends were cut back, 0 bases at V and 4 bases at J, with 13 bases in the middle. CDR1 is MNHNS, CDR2 SASEGT, per germline. As DNA, the CDR3 is TGTGCCAGCAGTGAAGCCAGGGCAGGGGACGGAAACACCATATATTTT. It yields the protein CASSEARAGDGNTIYF.

This clone came up once. The rearrangement links TRBV27 to TRBJ1-1; D call uncertain. The ends were cut back, 3 bases at V and 6 bases at J, with 14 bases in the middle. CDR1 is MNHEY, CDR2 SMNVEV, per germline (reference sequence). This CDR3 comprises 14 residues. CDR3 sequence reads: CASSFGRFRAEAFF. In DNA, the CDR3 is TGTGCCAGCAGTTTTGGGAGGTTTAGGGCTGAAGCTTTCTTT.

Comments on this clone: At the DNA level, this CDR3 is encoded by other sequences in the same sample as well. The CDR3 coding sequence is TGTGCCAGCAGCTTAAGGGCAGGGTCTGGCTACACCTTC. It encodes CASSLRAGSGYTF. The chain employs TRBV7-3 and TRBJ1-2; tentative D call: TRBD1 (5 bases). V shed 1 base and J shed 7 bases, with 10 bases lying between them. The CDR3 length is 13 residues. The germline V gene has CDR1 SGHTA and CDR2 FQGTGA. The whole variable domain, filled in from reference TRBV7-3 and TRBJ1-2, reads GAGVSQTPSNKVTEKGKYVELRCDPISGHTALYWYRQSLGQGPEFLIYFQGTGAADDSGLPNDRFFAVRPEGSVSTLKIQRTERGDSAVYLCASSLRAGSGYTFGSGTRLTVV.

J is TRBJ1-2 and V is TRBV25-1; no clear D. CDR3 length equals 13 residues. V lost 11 bases, J lost 4 bases, and 17 bases lay in between. The V gene's germline CDR1 is MGHDK and CDR2 SYGVNS. The CDR3 here is CAAAAGLFYGYTF. CDR3 in DNA: TGTGCCGCAGCGGCCGGACTTTTCTATGGCTACACCTTC.